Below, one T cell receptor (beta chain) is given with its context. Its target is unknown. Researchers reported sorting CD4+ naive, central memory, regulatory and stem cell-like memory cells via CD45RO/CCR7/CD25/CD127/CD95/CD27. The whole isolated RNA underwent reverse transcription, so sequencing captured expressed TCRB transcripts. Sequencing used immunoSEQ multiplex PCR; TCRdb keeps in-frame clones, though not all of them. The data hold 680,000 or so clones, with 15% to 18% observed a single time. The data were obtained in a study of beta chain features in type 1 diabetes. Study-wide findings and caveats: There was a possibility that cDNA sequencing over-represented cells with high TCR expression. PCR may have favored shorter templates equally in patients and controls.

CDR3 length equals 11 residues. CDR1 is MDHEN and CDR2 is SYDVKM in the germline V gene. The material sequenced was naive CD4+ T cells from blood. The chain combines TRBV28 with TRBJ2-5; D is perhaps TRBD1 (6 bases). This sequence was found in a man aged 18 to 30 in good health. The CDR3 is CATTGEETQYF. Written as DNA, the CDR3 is TGTGCTACGACAGGAGAGGAGACCCAGTACTTC.